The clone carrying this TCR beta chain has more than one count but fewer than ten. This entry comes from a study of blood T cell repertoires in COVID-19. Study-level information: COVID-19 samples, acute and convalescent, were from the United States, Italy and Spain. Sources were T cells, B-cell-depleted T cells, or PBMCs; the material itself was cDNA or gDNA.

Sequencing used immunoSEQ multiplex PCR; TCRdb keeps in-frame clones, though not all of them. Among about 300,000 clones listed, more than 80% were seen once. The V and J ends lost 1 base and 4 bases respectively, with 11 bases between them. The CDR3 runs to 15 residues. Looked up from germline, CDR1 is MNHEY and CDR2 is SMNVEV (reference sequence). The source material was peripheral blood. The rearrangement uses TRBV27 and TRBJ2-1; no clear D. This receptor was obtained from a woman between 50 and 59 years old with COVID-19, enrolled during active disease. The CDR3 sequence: CASSLFGGVYNEQFF. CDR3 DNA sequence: TGTGCCAGCAGTTTATTTGGCGGAGTTTACAATGAGCAGTTCTTC.